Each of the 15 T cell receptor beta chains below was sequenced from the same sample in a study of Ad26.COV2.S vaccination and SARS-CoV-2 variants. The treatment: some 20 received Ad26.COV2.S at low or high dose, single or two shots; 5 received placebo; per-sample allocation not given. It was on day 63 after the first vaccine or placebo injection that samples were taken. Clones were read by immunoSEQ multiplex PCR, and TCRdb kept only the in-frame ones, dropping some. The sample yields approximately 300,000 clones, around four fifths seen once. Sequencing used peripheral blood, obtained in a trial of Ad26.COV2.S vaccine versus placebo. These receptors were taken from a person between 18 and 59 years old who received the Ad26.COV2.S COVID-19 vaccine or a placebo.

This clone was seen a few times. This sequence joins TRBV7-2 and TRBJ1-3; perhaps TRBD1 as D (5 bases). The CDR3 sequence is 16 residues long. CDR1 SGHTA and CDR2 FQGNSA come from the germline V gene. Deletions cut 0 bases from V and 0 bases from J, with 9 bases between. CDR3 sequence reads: CASSLAPGASGNTIYF. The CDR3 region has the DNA TGTGCCAGCAGCTTAGCCCCCGGGGCCTCTGGAAACACCATATATTTT.

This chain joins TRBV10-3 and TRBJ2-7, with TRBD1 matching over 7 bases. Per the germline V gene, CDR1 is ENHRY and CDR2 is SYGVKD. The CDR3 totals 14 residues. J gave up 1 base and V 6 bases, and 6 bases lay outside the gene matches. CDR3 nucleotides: TGTGCCATCAGGGGGGACAGAGGGTCCTACGAGCAGTACTTC. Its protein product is CAIRGDRGSYEQYF.

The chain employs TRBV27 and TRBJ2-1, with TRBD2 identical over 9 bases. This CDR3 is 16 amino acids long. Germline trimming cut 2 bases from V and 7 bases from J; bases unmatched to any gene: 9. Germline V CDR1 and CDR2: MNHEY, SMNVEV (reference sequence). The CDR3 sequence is CASSLTIAGALNEQFF. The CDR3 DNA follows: TGTGCCAGCAGTTTAACGATAGCGGGGGCGCTTAATGAGCAGTTCTTC.

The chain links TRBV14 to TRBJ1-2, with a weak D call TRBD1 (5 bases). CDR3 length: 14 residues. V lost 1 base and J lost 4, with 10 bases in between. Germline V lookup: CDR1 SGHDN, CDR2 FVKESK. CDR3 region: CASSQASGSYGYTF. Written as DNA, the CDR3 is TGTGCCAGCAGCCAAGCTTCAGGGAGCTATGGCTACACCTTC.

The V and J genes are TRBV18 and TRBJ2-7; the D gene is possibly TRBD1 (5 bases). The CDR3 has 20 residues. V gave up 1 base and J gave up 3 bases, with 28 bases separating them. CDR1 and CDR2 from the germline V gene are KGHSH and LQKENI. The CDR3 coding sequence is TGTGCCAGCTCACCACTCCCGAACACCAAGGACACCTCAGGCGTCTACGAGCAGTACTTC. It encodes CASSPLPNTKDTSGVYEQYF.

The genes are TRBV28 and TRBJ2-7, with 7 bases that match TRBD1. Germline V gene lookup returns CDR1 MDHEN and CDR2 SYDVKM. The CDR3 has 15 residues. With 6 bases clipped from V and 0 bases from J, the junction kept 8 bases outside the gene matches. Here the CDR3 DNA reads TGTGCCAGCAGGGAAAACAGGGGTATCTCCTACGAGCAGTACTTC. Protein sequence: CASRENRGISYEQYF.

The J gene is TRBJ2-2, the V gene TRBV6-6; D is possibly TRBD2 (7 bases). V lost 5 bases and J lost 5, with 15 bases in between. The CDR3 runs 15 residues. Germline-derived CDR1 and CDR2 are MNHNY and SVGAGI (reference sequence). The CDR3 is CASSPPGRGTGELFF. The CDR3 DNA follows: TGTGCCAGCAGTCCTCCAGGGAGGGGGACCGGGGAGCTGTTTTTT.

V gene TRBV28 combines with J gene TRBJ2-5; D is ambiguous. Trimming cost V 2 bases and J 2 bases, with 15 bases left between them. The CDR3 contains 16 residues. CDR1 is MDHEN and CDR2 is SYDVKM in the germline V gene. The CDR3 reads CASSLPLQLLQETQYF. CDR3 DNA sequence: TGTGCCAGCAGTTTACCCCTGCAGCTACTTCAAGAGACCCAGTACTTC.

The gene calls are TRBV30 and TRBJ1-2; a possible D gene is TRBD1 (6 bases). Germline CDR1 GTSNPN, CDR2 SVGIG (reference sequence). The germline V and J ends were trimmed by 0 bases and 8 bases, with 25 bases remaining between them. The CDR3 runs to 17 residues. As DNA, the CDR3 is TGTGCCTGGAGTGTCCCACCTCCCACGACAGGATCGAGGGGCTACACCTTC. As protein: CAWSVPPPTTGSRGYTF.

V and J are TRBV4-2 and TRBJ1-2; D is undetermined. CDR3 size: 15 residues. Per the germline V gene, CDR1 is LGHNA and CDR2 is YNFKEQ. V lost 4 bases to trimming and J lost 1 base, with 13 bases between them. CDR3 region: CASSLSGRSNYGYTF. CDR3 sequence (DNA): TGTGCCAGCAGCCTAAGTGGGCGGAGTAACTATGGCTACACCTTC.

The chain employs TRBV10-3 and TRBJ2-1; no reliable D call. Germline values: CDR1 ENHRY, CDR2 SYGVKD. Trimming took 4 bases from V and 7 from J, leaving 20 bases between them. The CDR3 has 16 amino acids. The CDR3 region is CAISVEPGPSRNEQFF. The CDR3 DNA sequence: TGTGCCATCAGTGTGGAACCGGGCCCCTCCCGGAATGAGCAGTTCTTC.

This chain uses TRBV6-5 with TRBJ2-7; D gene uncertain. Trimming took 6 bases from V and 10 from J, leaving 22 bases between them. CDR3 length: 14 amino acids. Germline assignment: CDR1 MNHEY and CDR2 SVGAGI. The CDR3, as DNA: TGTGCCAGCAGCTGGACCACCGAACCACGAGGACAGTACTTC. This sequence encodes CASSWTTEPRGQYF.

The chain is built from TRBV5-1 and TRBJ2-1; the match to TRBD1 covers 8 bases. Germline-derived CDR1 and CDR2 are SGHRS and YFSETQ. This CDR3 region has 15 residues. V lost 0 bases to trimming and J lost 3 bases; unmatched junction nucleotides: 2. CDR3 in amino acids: CASSLGGQVYNEQFF. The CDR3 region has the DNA TGCGCCAGCAGCTTGGGGGGACAGGTCTACAATGAGCAGTTCTTC.

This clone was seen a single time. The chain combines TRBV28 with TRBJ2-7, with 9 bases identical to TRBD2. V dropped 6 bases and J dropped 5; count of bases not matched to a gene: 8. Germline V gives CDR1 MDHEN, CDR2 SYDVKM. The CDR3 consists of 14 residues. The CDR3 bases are TGTGCCAGCAGCTTTCGGACTAGCGTAAACGAGCAGTACTTC. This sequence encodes CASSFRTSVNEQYF.

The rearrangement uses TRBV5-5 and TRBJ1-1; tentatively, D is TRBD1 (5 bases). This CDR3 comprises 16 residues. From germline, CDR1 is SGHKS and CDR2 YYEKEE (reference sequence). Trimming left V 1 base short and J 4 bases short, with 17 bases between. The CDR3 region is CASSLYVGRVGTEAFF. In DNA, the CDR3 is TGTGCCAGCAGCTTGTATGTGGGGCGCGTAGGCACTGAAGCTTTCTTT.